This TCR beta chain appears in the sequencing data of a study of regulatory T cells in long-lasting Graves disease. Described time point: persistent/refractory GD, antithyroid drugs over 5 years with positive TRAb. Making the TCR library involved RNA that had been extracted from PBMCs. Germline V lookup: CDR1 LGHNT, CDR2 FRNRAP. Trimming stripped 0 bases from V and 6 bases from J, with 4 bases between. This CDR3 has 12 residues. Study-wide results and caveats: Public clonotype sharing was higher in persistent than newly diagnosed patients.

Building of the TCR beta libraries involved iRepertoire HTBI primers and Arm-PCR of CDR3 regions. TCRdb re-called the multiplex PCR reads with MiXCR, one entry per CDR3 protein. The table lists roughly 400,000 distinct CDR3 sequences, around 20% of them singletons. This clonotype has only a few counts. The antigen is not known. This sequence was found in a female donor with Graves disease. Source: peripheral blood mononuclear cells (PBMCs), taken when the disease was refractory, from a patient treated with antithyroid drugs. The chain carries TRBV12-5 and TRBJ2-3; D not certain. In DNA, the CDR3 is TGTGCTAGTGGTTTGGTCCTCGATACGCAGTATTTT. Translation: CASGLVLDTQYF.